The 10 T cell receptor beta chains presented below share a single source sample, sequenced in a study of blood T cell repertoires in COVID-19. Libraries were prepared by immunoSEQ multiplex PCR; TCRdb keeps only in-frame clonotypes and omits some of them. The table records about 73,000 clones, approximately 88% of them present only once. Material: peripheral blood. These receptors were taken from a man of 80 years or more with active or convalescent COVID-19.

The chain employs TRBV6-5 and TRBJ2-7; 7 bases are shared with TRBD1. The CDR3 sequence is 12 residues long. J lost 2 bases, V lost 10 bases, and 5 bases had no gene match. Germline V CDR1 and CDR2: MNHEY, SVGAGI. DNA for the CDR3: TGTGCCACAGGAACAGGGGCCTACGAGCAGTACTTC. This gives the protein CATGTGAYEQYF.

This clone was found once. V gene TRBV2 combines with J gene TRBJ1-5, with TRBD1 matching over 7 bases. The CDR3 extends over 14 amino acids. Germline values: CDR1 SNHLY, CDR2 FYNNEI. V shed 3 bases, J shed 6 bases, and the junction held 5 bases outside the gene matches. CDR3 nucleotide sequence: TGTGCCAGCAGTGATCAGGGGGTGCCTCAGCCCCAGCATTTT. Translated: CASSDQGVPQPQHF.

The CDR3 DNA reads as TGTGCCAGTAGTATAGTATTGGACTCACGAACTAATGAAAAACTGTTTTTT. Translation: CASSIVLDSRTNEKLFF. The chain is built from TRBV19 and TRBJ1-4, with D unresolved. Trimming cost V 1 base and J 1 base, with 13 bases left between them. This CDR3 has 17 residues. Germline CDR1 and CDR2: LNHDA and SQIVND (reference sequence).

The chain recombines TRBV3-1 (or the pseudogene TRBV3-2) with TRBJ2-7; no firm D call. The V end was cut by 0 bases, the J end by 6 bases, with 6 bases between. This CDR3 is 12 amino acids long. CDR1 and CDR2 from the germline V gene are LGHDT and YNNKEL (reference sequence). CDR3 bases: TGTGCCAGCAGCCAAGATAAATCCGAGCAGTACTTC. Protein product: CASSQDKSEQYF.

The rearrangement uses TRBV19 and TRBJ1-5, with D possibly matching TRBD1 (5 bases). The CDR3 has 15 residues. Germline V gene sequence: CDR1 LNHDA, CDR2 SQIVND (reference sequence). V lost 5 bases and J lost 0, with 11 bases in between. Here the CDR3 reads CASSSGLTSNQPQHF. For the CDR3, the DNA is TGTGCCAGTAGTTCGGGACTAACTAGCAATCAGCCCCAGCATTTT.

This rearrangement joins TRBV19 to TRBJ2-2, with 11 bases identical to TRBD2. The CDR3 runs 15 residues. The V gene's germline CDR1 is LNHDA and CDR2 SQIVND (reference sequence). V was pared by 6 bases and J by 4 bases, with 4 bases of the junction left unmatched. The CDR3 nucleotides are TGTGCCAGTAGGAGACTAGCGGGGTTCACCGGGGAGCTGTTTTTT. This codes for CASRRLAGFTGELFF.

This chain links TRBV30 with TRBJ2-7; possibly TRBD1 for D (6 bases). The CDR3 extends over 15 amino acids. Trimming removed 3 bases from V and 5 bases from J, with 20 bases in between. Germline V CDR1 and CDR2: GTSNPN, SVGIG (reference sequence). The CDR3 spells CAWRRPGQSLDEQYF. The CDR3, as DNA: TGTGCCTGGAGAAGACCGGGACAAAGTCTCGACGAGCAGTACTTC.

This clone was counted between two and nine times. The V gene is TRBV2, the J gene TRBJ2-7; 7 bases are a match to TRBD2. With V trimmed by 5 bases and J by 6 bases, 10 bases remained unmatched. The V gene's germline CDR1 is SNHLY and CDR2 FYNNEI. The CDR3 sequence is 14 residues long. The CDR3 protein is CASSYGLGVGEQYF. The DNA for the CDR3 is TGTGCCAGCAGTTATGGACTAGGGGTTGGCGAGCAGTACTTC.

This clone was seen a single time. The chain employs TRBV7-2 and TRBJ2-7, with D maybe TRBD2 (6 bases). Trimming took off 0 bases at V and 2 bases at J, with 11 bases between the two ends. From germline, CDR1 is SGHTA and CDR2 FQGNSA. CDR3 length: 15 residues. The CDR3 loop is CASSLAGTWAYEQYF. The CDR3 region has the DNA TGTGCCAGCAGCTTAGCCGGGACTTGGGCCTACGAGCAGTACTTC.

The CDR3: CASSLGTSGSSYNEQFF. The DNA of the CDR3 is TGTGCCAGCAGCTTAGGGACTAGCGGGAGCTCCTACAATGAGCAGTTCTTC. The V call is TRBV11-2, the J call TRBJ2-1; TRBD2 agrees at 13 bases. Germline trimming cut 1 base from V and 0 bases from J; bases unmatched to any gene: 0. The CDR3 loop spans 17 amino acids. The germline gives CDR1 SGHAT, CDR2 FQNNGV.